This is a list of T cell receptor beta chains from one sample in a study of control samples from healthy donors and cancer patients. Profiling relied on immunoSEQ multiplex PCR, and the TCRdb table lists in-frame clones only, not all of them. The sample has 100,000 to 150,000 clones; more than 75% are singletons. The sequencing input was blood. These receptors were taken from a man between 18 and 29 years old in good health. CDR3s include the opening cysteine and the closing phenylalanine or tryptophan. Fields, in order: J gene, V gene, D gene, CDR3 DNA, CDR3 protein. A D gene is named only where the DNA matches it firmly.

TRBJ2-7,TRBV7-8,-,TGTGCCAGCAGCTTAGAAGGGTCCAGTAACTACGAGCAGTACTTC,CASSLEGSSNYEQYF
TRBJ1-1,TRBV18,-,TGTGCCAGCTCACCGGGTAAATCCCATCGAGAGGGCACTGAAGCTTTCTTT,CASSPGKSHREGTEAFF
TRBJ2-5,TRBV30,TRBD1,TGTGCCTGGAGTGTCTACCGGGACAGGGGTGGGGAGACCCAGTACTTC,CAWSVYRDRGGETQYF
TRBJ1-4,TRBV19,TRBD1,TGTGCCAGTAGTGTGGGACAGACTGAAAAACTGTTTTTT,CASSVGQTEKLFF
TRBJ1-1,TRBV30,TRBD1,TGTGCCTGGAGTGTCAAGGACAGGGACACTGAAGCTTTCTTT,CAWSVKDRDTEAFF
TRBJ1-4,TRBV10-3,-,TGTGCCATCAGTGGGGGTACCGCAACTAATGAAAAACTGTTTTTT,CAISGGTATNEKLFF
TRBJ2-1,TRBV9,TRBD2,TGTGCCAGCAGCCCAATCACCCGGGACTACAGCTACAATGAGCAGTTCTTC,CASSPITRDYSYNEQFF
TRBJ1-1,TRBV6-5,-,TGTGCCAGCAGTTACCGGGGGTACACTGAAGCTTTCTTT,CASSYRGYTEAFF
TRBJ2-3,TRBV6-2/TRBV6-3,-,TGTGCCAGCTGCCCTATGGACTGGCTCGGCGAAAGCACAGATACGCAGTATTTT,CASCPMDWLGESTDTQYF
TRBJ1-5,TRBV2,-,TGTGCCAGCAGTGAAATTAGTAATCAGCCCCAGCATTTT,CASSEISNQPQHF
TRBJ2-5,TRBV29-1,TRBD1,TGCAGCGTTGTCTTTACCGGGACAGGGGGCGCGGGGACCCAGTACTTC,CSVVFTGTGGAGTQYF
TRBJ1-1,TRBV6-5,-,TGTGCCAGCGTGGGGCGTTTGCTACGATTCACTGAAGCTTTCTTT,CASVGRLLRFTEAFF
TRBJ2-5,TRBV6-5,-,TGTGCCAGCAGTTACTCGTGGCGAAGGGGAGAAGAGACCCAGTACTTC,CASSYSWRRGEETQYF
TRBJ2-4,TRBV6-5,-,TGTGCCAGCAGTTACGACATCGACAGGGCCAAAAACATTCAGTACTTC,CASSYDIDRAKNIQYF
TRBJ1-1,TRBV6-5,-,TGTGCCAGCGGGCAGGGGAGGTACACTGAAGCTTTCTTT,CASGQGRYTEAFF
TRBJ2-3,TRBV5-1,TRBD2,TGCGCCAGCAGATTCCCGACTAGCGGGGCCACAGATACGCAGTATTTT,CASRFPTSGATDTQYF
TRBJ1-2,TRBV12-3/TRBV12-4,-,TGTGCCAGCAGTGTCGGGCCCAGCGGCTACACCTTC,CASSVGPSGYTF
TRBJ1-1,TRBV2,TRBD1,TGTGCCAGCATTGGGGACAGGGGGCTTGGCACTGAAGCTTTCTTT,CASIGDRGLGTEAFF
TRBJ2-5,TRBV5-1,TRBD1,TGCGCCAGCAGACCCGGACAGGGGAGGGAGACCCAGTACTTC,CASRPGQGRETQYF
TRBJ1-6,TRBV20-1,-,TGCAGTGCCCGGGCCAATTCACCCCTCCACTTT,CSARANSPLHF
TRBJ2-7,TRBV11-2,-,TGTGCCAGCGGTGGACAGACCTACGAGCAGTACTTC,CASGGQTYEQYF
TRBJ2-5,TRBV5-1,TRBD1,TGCGCCAGCAGCTCCAACGGGGACAGTCAAGAGACCCAGTACTTC,CASSSNGDSQETQYF